This section outlines one T cell receptor (beta chain) sequence together with its context. The sample is drawn from a study of blood T cells in healthy people across ages. A second PCR of roughly 7 to 11 cycles used a sample-barcoded 5' primer and a J-beta primer mix. One entry per CDR3 protein, called by TCRdb with MiXCR from the 5' RACE reads. The top ten hold about 27% of the sample, which has about 830,000 distinct CDR3 sequences, less than 80% seen once. This TCR was sampled from a man under 40 in good health. The specimen sequenced was blood.

CDR3 residues: CASSLEVVREAGQYF. As DNA, the CDR3 is TGCGCCAGCAGCTTGGAAGTCGTCAGGGAGGCCGGGCAGTACTTC. This chain links TRBV5-1 with TRBJ2-7, with D possibly TRBD2 on 6 matching bases. Germline assignment: CDR1 SGHRS and CDR2 YFSETQ. The CDR3 has 15 residues. Trimming took 0 bases from V and 9 from J, leaving 19 bases between them.